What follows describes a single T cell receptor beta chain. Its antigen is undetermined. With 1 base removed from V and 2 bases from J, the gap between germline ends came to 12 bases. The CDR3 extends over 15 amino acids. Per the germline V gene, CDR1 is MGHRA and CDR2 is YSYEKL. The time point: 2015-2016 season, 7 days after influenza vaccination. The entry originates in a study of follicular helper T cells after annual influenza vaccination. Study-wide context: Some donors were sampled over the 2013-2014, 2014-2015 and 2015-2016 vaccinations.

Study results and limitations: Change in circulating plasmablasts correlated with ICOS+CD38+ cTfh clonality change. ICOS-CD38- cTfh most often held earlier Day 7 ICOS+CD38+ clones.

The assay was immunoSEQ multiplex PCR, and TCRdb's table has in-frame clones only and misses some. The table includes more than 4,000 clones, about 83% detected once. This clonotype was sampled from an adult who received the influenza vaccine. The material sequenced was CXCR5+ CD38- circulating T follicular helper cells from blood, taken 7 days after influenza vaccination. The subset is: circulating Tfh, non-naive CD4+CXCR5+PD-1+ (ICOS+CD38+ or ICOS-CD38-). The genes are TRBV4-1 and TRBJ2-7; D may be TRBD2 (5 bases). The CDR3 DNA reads TGCGCCAGCAGCCAAGGTCAGTACGGGGCCTACGAGCAGTACTTC. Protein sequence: CASSQGQYGAYEQYF.